A selection of T cell receptor beta chains follows, all from one sample in a study of cytomegalovirus exposure and HLA in healthy donors. Clones were read by immunoSEQ multiplex PCR, and TCRdb kept only the in-frame ones, dropping some. The sample lists nearly 110,000 clones; 75% were seen once. Sequenced input: PBMCs. These receptors were collected from a man aged 35-49 years in good health and CMV-seronegative. CDR3s include the opening cysteine and the closing phenylalanine or tryptophan. A D gene is named only where the DNA matches it firmly. Size values are once, few and many counts, or a class for expanded clones, and some rows have none.

d_call	v_call	clone_size	j_call	cdr3_nt	cdr3_aa
TRBD1	TRBV18	-	TRBJ2-1	TGTGCCAGCTCACCACTGGGACAGCAAGACAATGAGCAGTTCTTC	CASSPLGQQDNEQFF
-	TRBV7-9	-	TRBJ1-5	TGTGCCAGCAGCTTCCAGGGTAGCAATCAGCCCCAGCATTTT	CASSFQGSNQPQHF
-	TRBV21-1	few	TRBJ1-4	TGTGCCAGCAGCAAAGTTCCGGGTAGCGTACCTAATGAAAAACTGTTTTTT	CASSKVPGSVPNEKLFF
-	TRBV28	few	TRBJ1-4	TGTGCCAGCACCAAATCACGGGTTTTGGACACACGAAATGAAAAACTGTTTTTT	CASTKSRVLDTRNEKLFF
-	TRBV19	-	TRBJ1-5	TGTGCCAGTAACGGGGAGGCGGCCAATCAGCCCCAGCATTTT	CASNGEAANQPQHF
-	TRBV6-5	once	TRBJ1-1	TGTGCCAGCAGTCCTGGGGTCGGGGGCACTGAAGCTTTCTTT	CASSPGVGGTEAFF
-	TRBV5-1	-	TRBJ1-6	TGCGCCAGCAGCTTGGTAGTAAGGCCTGGGGGGAATTCACCCCTCCACTTT	CASSLVVRPGGNSPLHF
TRBD2	TRBV5-6	once	TRBJ2-3	TGTGCCAGCAGCTCCGCGGGGGGCCCGGGAGAGGCGCAGTATTTT	CASSSAGGPGEAQYF
TRBD1	TRBV7-9	-	TRBJ2-7	TGTGCCAGCAGCTCAGGGACAGGAACCTACGAGCAGTACTTC	CASSSGTGTYEQYF
-	TRBV19	-	TRBJ1-3	TGTGCCAGTAGGACCGACAGCTCCTCTGGAAACACCATATATTTT	CASRTDSSSGNTIYF
-	TRBV11-2	-	TRBJ1-5	TGTGCCAGCAGCCTTGGTAGTCACGGCAATCAGCCCCAGCATTTT	CASSLGSHGNQPQHF
TRBD1	TRBV5-6	-	TRBJ2-7	TGTGCCAGCAGCTCCCCCGGACAGGGGACCTACGAGCAGTACTTC	CASSSPGQGTYEQYF
-	TRBV10-3	-	TRBJ1-3	TGTGCCATCAGTGTGGGCGCTACCAGCTCTGGAAACACCATATATTTT	CAISVGATSSGNTIYF
-	TRBV7-9	-	TRBJ1-1	TGTTCCAGCAGCTTAGAGGCGGGGTCCTCTTTCTTT	CSSSLEAGSSFF
TRBD2	TRBV19	-	TRBJ2-1	TGTGCCAGTAGTACACCGGGACTAGCTAATGAGCAGTTCTTC	CASSTPGLANEQFF
TRBD1	TRBV14	-	TRBJ1-2	TGTGCCAGCAGCCGACAGGGGGTAGATGGCTACACCTTC	CASSRQGVDGYTF
-	TRBV11-2	-	TRBJ2-5	TGTGCCAGCAGCTTAGAAGGCCTAGGGGTAATAGAGACCCAGTACTTC	CASSLEGLGVIETQYF
TRBD2	TRBV5-1	-	TRBJ2-1	TGCGCCAGCAGCTTGAGGGGACTAGCGGATGAGCAGTTCTTC	CASSLRGLADEQFF
TRBD1	TRBV6-4	-	TRBJ2-3	TGTGCCAGCAGCCCTTCGGGACAGGGAGCAGATACGCAGTATTTT	CASSPSGQGADTQYF
-	TRBV7-9	-	TRBJ2-3	TGTGCCAGCAGCTTAAAGGGGCGTGGGGATACGCAGTATTTT	CASSLKGRGDTQYF
-	TRBV28	-	TRBJ1-2	TGTGCCAGCAGTTTGAGCAGGGTCCATGGCTACACCTTC	CASSLSRVHGYTF
TRBD1	TRBV5-3	few	TRBJ2-3	TGTGCCAGAAGCTTGGGACAGGGGATCACAGATACGCAGTATTTT	CARSLGQGITDTQYF
TRBD2	TRBV9	-	TRBJ2-5	TGTGCCAGCTCCACCACCGGGGGGTACGAGACCCAGTACTTC	CASSTTGGYETQYF
TRBD1	TRBV9	-	TRBJ1-2	TGTGCCAGCAGCGCACCGGGACAGGGGGTCTATGGCTACACCTTC	CASSAPGQGVYGYTF
-	TRBV6-4	-	TRBJ1-1	TGTGCCAGCAGTGCACAGCCCCTGAACACTGAAGCTTTCTTT	CASSAQPLNTEAFF
TRBD1	TRBV14	-	TRBJ1-6	TGTGCCAGCAGCCCCGGGACAGCTTATAATTCACCCCTCCACTTT	CASSPGTAYNSPLHF
-	TRBV7-9	-	TRBJ1-3	TGTGCCAGCAGCCCACAACCGCTGGACACCATATATTTT	CASSPQPLDTIYF
-	TRBV6-7	-	TRBJ1-1	TGTGCCAGCAGTTACTCAGCGTCTCAAGGAGGATCCACTGAAGCTTTCTTT	CASSYSASQGGSTEAFF
TRBD1	TRBV6-6	-	TRBJ1-2	TGTGCCAGCAGCTACCCACAAAACAGGGGGAAGTATGGCTACACCTTC	CASSYPQNRGKYGYTF
TRBD1	TRBV7-9	-	TRBJ1-3	TGTGCCAGCAGCCCTCGGGAACAGGGGAGGTCTGGAAACACCATATATTTT	CASSPREQGRSGNTIYF
-	TRBV7-2	few	TRBJ1-1	TGTGCCAGCAGCTCACAACAGAGTACTGAAGCTTTCTTT	CASSSQQSTEAFF
TRBD2	TRBV7-2	-	TRBJ2-7	TGTGCCAGCGCCTTAGAAGGCACTAGCGGTACGCACGCGCAGTACTTC	CASALEGTSGTHAQYF
TRBD2	TRBV27	-	TRBJ2-1	TGTGCCAGCAGTTTATTGGGGGGGGTACGGGATGAGCAGTTCTTC	CASSLLGGVRDEQFF
-	TRBV15	-	TRBJ2-5	TGTGCCACCAGCAGGGACTTCCTCCAAGAGACCCAGTACTTC	CATSRDFLQETQYF
TRBD2	TRBV6-5	-	TRBJ2-7	TGTGCCAGCAGCCGACTAGCGGGCGTAAACTACGAGCAGTACTTC	CASSRLAGVNYEQYF
-	TRBV27	once	TRBJ1-5	TGTGCCAGCAGTTTAGGGGGGTATCAGCCCCAGCATTTT	CASSLGGYQPQHF
TRBD1	TRBV6-1	few	TRBJ2-4	TGTGCCAGCAGTCGACAGGGATTGGACATTCAGTACTTC	CASSRQGLDIQYF
-	TRBV7-2	-	TRBJ1-1	TGTGCCAGCAGCTTATTGTTCGGGGTAGGGACTGAAGCTTTCTTT	CASSLLFGVGTEAFF
-	TRBV18	-	TRBJ1-1	TGTGCCAGCTCACCACCGAAGGGAGAGACTGAAGCTTTCTTT	CASSPPKGETEAFF
TRBD1	TRBV6-6	few	TRBJ1-6	TGTGCCAGCAGTTTTACGACAGGGAGGAATTCACCCCTCCACTTT	CASSFTTGRNSPLHF
-	TRBV6-4	-	TRBJ1-3	TGTGCCAGGGGGGCATCTGGGTACAAAGGGTTGGGCGGAAACACCATATATTTT	CARGASGYKGLGGNTIYF
TRBD2	TRBV11-3	-	TRBJ2-3	TGTGCCAGCAGCCCCTCGGTAGCGGGGAGCACAGATACGCAGTATTTT	CASSPSVAGSTDTQYF
TRBD2	TRBV29-1	-	TRBJ2-2	TGCAGCGGACGGACTAGTACCGGGGAGCTGTTTTTT	CSGRTSTGELFF
TRBD1	TRBV28	-	TRBJ2-7	TGTGCCAGCAAACAGGGGAACTACGAGCAGTACTTC	CASKQGNYEQYF
TRBD1	TRBV7-2	-	TRBJ2-6	TGTGCCAGCAGCTTAGCACGGGCCGGGACAGTAACCCCCTCTGGGGCCAACGTCCTGACTTTC	CASSLARAGTVTPSGANVLTF
-	TRBV14	-	TRBJ1-1	TGTGCCAGCAGCCAAGACTTGAACACTGAAGCTTTCTTT	CASSQDLNTEAFF
-	TRBV29-1	-	TRBJ2-7	TGCAGCGTTCAGACAGCATATTCCTACGAGCAGTACTTC	CSVQTAYSYEQYF
TRBD1	TRBV4-1	-	TRBJ1-2	TGCGCCAGCAGCCAAGCTGGAACAGGGGGCCTTGGCTACACCTTC	CASSQAGTGGLGYTF
-	TRBV7-9	-	TRBJ1-6	TGTGCCAGCAGCTCTGACAGCTCCTATAATTCACCCCTCCACTTT	CASSSDSSYNSPLHF
-	TRBV19	-	TRBJ1-5	TGTGCCAGCAGGGAGGACCAAACAAGCAATCAGCCCCAGCATTTT	CASREDQTSNQPQHF
TRBD1	TRBV4-2	few	TRBJ1-1	TGTGCCAGCAGCCCAGCCGGGACAGGGTCTGAAGCTTTCTTT	CASSPAGTGSEAFF
-	TRBV7-9	-	TRBJ1-5	TGTGCCAGCAGCCAAGGGGGGGTAGGTCAGCCCCAGCATTTT	CASSQGGVGQPQHF
-	TRBV5-1	-	TRBJ1-2	TGCGCCAGCAGCTCTAGACAGGCCGGGAGGGACTATGGCTACACCTTC	CASSSRQAGRDYGYTF
TRBD1	TRBV5-1	-	TRBJ2-7	TGCGCCAGCAGGGTTGGACAGGGTGAGTTCAACGCGCAGTACTTC	CASRVGQGEFNAQYF
-	TRBV19	few	TRBJ1-1	TGTGCCAGTAGTACTACAGCTAACACTGAAGCTTTCTTT	CASSTTANTEAFF
-	TRBV7-8	once	TRBJ1-5	TGTGCCAGCAGCTTAGCGGGACACAGCAATCAGTCCCAGCATTTT	CASSLAGHSNQSQHF
TRBD1	TRBV5-1	-	TRBJ2-7	TGCGCCAGCACCTCCGGGACAGGGTACGAGCAGTACTTC	CASTSGTGYEQYF